These 32 T cell receptor beta chains came from one sample sequenced in a study of OX40 agonist ivuxolimab in advanced cancers. Profiling relied on immunoSEQ multiplex PCR, and the TCRdb table lists in-frame clones only, not all of them. The table has approximately 13,000 clones, under 80% seen once. Sequenced here: CD4+ or CD8+ T cells sorted from blood, sampled in a trial of the OX40 agonist ivuxolimab. The receptors originated from an adult with an advanced solid tumor such as melanoma, head and neck, liver or kidney cancer.

This clone showed up just a few times. This sequence joins TRBV2 and TRBJ1-2; weak D call: TRBD1 (5 bases). In germline, CDR1 is SNHLY, CDR2 FYNNEI. The V and J ends lost 3 bases and 6 bases respectively, with 14 bases between them. The CDR3 is 14 residues long. The CDR3 nucleotides are TGTGCCAGCAGTGAGAGGGACGGAGTTGATGGCTACACCTTC. Translation: CASSERDGVDGYTF. The full variable domain, its missing parts supplied by reference TRBV2 and TRBJ1-2, is EPEVTQTPSHQVTQMGQEVILRCVPISNHLYFYWYRQILGQKVEFLVSFYNNEISEKSEIFDDQFSVERPDGSNFTLKIRSTKLEDSAMYFCASSERDGVDGYTFGSGTRLTVV.

The chain couples TRBV20-1 to TRBJ2-7; D is uncertain. The CDR3 runs to 11 residues. The V end lost 2 bases, the J end lost 3 bases, and 5 bases lay between the germline ends. Per the germline V gene, CDR1 is DFQATT and CDR2 is SNEGSKA (reference sequence). This CDR3 reads CSARLGYEQYF. The CDR3, as DNA: TGCAGTGCTAGATTGGGCTACGAGCAGTACTTC.

Judged by abundance, this clone is medium-sized (0.01 to 0.1%). The chain has TRBV11-2 and TRBJ2-1; 10 positions agree with TRBD2. This CDR3 is built from 15 residues. V gave up 1 base and J gave up 8 bases; unmatched junction bases: 5. Germline loops: CDR1 SGHAT, CDR2 FQNNGV. The CDR3 DNA reads TGTGCCAGCAGCTTAGGAGCGGGAGGGAGGCATGAGCAGTTCTTC. Translating it yields CASSLGAGGRHEQFF.

The V and J genes are TRBV9 and TRBJ2-1; D may match TRBD1 or TRBD2 (5 bases each). The ends were cut back, 4 bases at V and 8 bases at J, with 16 bases in the middle. Germline V gene lookup returns CDR1 SGDLS and CDR2 YYNGEE. The CDR3 totals 14 residues. Here the CDR3 reads CASSTGAYRDEQFF. As DNA, the CDR3 is TGTGCCAGCAGCACCGGGGCATACCGCGATGAGCAGTTCTTC.

This clone has only a few counts. J is TRBJ2-1 and V is TRBV27; 11 bases are a match to TRBD2. The V gene's germline CDR1 is MNHEY and CDR2 SMNVEV (reference sequence). This CDR3 comprises 12 residues. Written as DNA, the CDR3 is TGTGTAGCGGGAGGGTTCTACAATGAGCAGTTCTTC. Amino acid sequence: CVAGGFYNEQFF.

Comment on this clone: Other DNA sequences within the sample encode an identical CDR3. The rearrangement joins TRBV28 to TRBJ2-7; D may match TRBD1 or TRBD2 (5 bases each). The germline V and J ends were trimmed by 10 bases and 2 bases, with 21 bases remaining between them. This CDR3 is built from 15 residues. From germline, CDR1 is MDHEN and CDR2 SYDVKM. CDR3 region: CATSKLGDPAYEQYF. CDR3 nucleotides: TGTGCCACCTCCAAGTTGGGGGATCCTGCCTACGAGCAGTACTTC.

The chain combines TRBV9 with TRBJ2-2, with D unclear. Trimming stripped 0 bases from V and 7 bases from J, with 7 bases between. This CDR3 contains 13 residues. Germline V gene data show CDR1 as SGDLS and CDR2 as YYNGEE. The CDR3 spells CASSVDSHGELFF. The CDR3 DNA is TGTGCCAGCAGCGTAGACAGTCACGGGGAGCTGTTTTTT.

Of note for this clone: One end of the junction varies from germline; a read error may be responsible. The gene calls are TRBV7-9 and TRBJ1-1; D is ambiguous. The CDR3 runs to 12 residues. Germline V gene data show CDR1 as SEHNR and CDR2 as FQNEAQ (reference sequence). CDR3 bases: TGTGCCAGCAGCTTAGGCAACAGTGAAGCTTTCTTT. Its translation: CASSLGNSEAFF.

The genes are TRBV6-1 and TRBJ2-1; D possibly corresponds to TRBD2 (5 bases). Germline assignment: CDR1 MNHNS and CDR2 SASEGT. The V end was cut by 8 bases, the J end by 5 bases, with 13 bases between. The CDR3 has 13 residues. CDR3 region: CASGGLLDNEQFF. CDR3 in DNA: TGTGCCAGCGGAGGACTTTTGGACAATGAGCAGTTCTTC.

By its share, this clone is large. The gene calls are TRBV5-8 and TRBJ1-5; D is unresolved. V lost 1 base to trimming and J lost 5 bases, with 4 bases between them. The CDR3 contains 12 residues. The germline V gene has CDR1 SGHTS and CDR2 YDEGEE. CDR3 residues: CASSLPDQPQHF. The CDR3 DNA reads TGTGCCAGCAGCTTGCCCGATCAGCCCCAGCATTTT.

The chain employs TRBV4-1 and TRBJ2-1, with D possibly called TRBD1 or TRBD2 (7 bases each). V gave up 3 bases and J gave up 10 bases, with 10 bases separating them. Germline V CDR1 and CDR2: MGHRA, YSYEKL. CDR3 length: 12 residues. In DNA form, the CDR3 reads TGCGCCAGCAGCCACAGGGGGGGGGAGCAGTTCTTC. Translation: CASSHRGGEQFF.

The rearrangement uses TRBV27 and TRBJ2-7, with D perhaps matching TRBD1 (6 bases). CDR1 MNHEY and CDR2 SMNVEV come from the germline V gene (reference sequence). This CDR3 spans 12 amino acids. V shed 1 base and J shed 6 bases, with 7 bases lying between them. CDR3: CASSLLGGEQYF. The CDR3 bases are TGTGCCAGCAGTTTATTAGGGGGCGAGCAGTACTTC.

The rearrangement joins TRBV6-1 to TRBJ1-4, with D possibly being TRBD1 (6 bases). Germline CDR1 reads MNHNS; CDR2 reads SASEGT. Trimming took off 5 bases at V and 3 bases at J, with 13 bases between the two ends. The CDR3 contains 15 residues. CDR3 bases: TGTGCCAGCAGTTTAGGGGGTGTCTCTAATGAAAAACTGTTTTTT. This gives the protein CASSLGGVSNEKLFF.

The chain employs TRBV4-3 and TRBJ2-1, with 8 bases identical to TRBD2. Germline lookup yields CDR1 LGHNA and CDR2 YSLEER. The CDR3 totals 14 residues. V shed 5 bases, J shed 6 bases, and the junction held 6 bases outside the gene matches. The CDR3 sequence is CASSLPGTSNEQFF. The CDR3, as DNA: TGCGCCAGCAGCTTGCCCGGGACTAGCAATGAGCAGTTCTTC.

A word on this clone: The junction and the germline gene differ at one end; a read error may be behind it. The chain is built from TRBV30 and TRBJ2-7, with 7 nucleotides matching TRBD1. Germline V gene sequence: CDR1 GTSNPN, CDR2 SVGIG (reference sequence). This CDR3 has 13 amino acids. CDR3 in amino acids: CAWRRPGTVKGLF. The DNA of the CDR3 is TGTGCCTGGAGACGTCCAGGGACAGTGAAAGGATTATTC.

This clone was seen a handful of times. The chain links TRBV15 to TRBJ2-7; 8 nucleotides align to TRBD1. V shed 6 bases, J shed 4 bases, and the junction held 5 bases outside the gene matches. The germline CDR1 and CDR2 sequences are LNHNV and YYDKDF (reference sequence). The CDR3 contains 13 residues. CDR3 loop: CATRPTGVYEQYF. The CDR3 bases are TGTGCCACCAGGCCGACAGGGGTGTACGAGCAGTACTTC.

The J gene is TRBJ1-6, the V gene TRBV6-5, with D tentatively TRBD1 (5 bases). V shed 0 bases and J shed 10 bases, with 13 bases lying between them. There are 15 residues in the CDR3. The germline CDR1 and CDR2 sequences are MNHEY and SVGAGI. CDR3 region: CASSYSRRGGSPLHF. The CDR3 bases are TGTGCCAGCAGTTACTCAAGGAGGGGCGGGTCACCCCTCCACTTT.

This clone was detected once. V gene TRBV4-3 combines with J gene TRBJ2-7; D ambiguous. Germline lookup yields CDR1 LGHNA and CDR2 YSLEER. The CDR3 sequence is 13 residues long. Trimming shortened V by 0 bases and J by 3 bases, and 6 bases separated the two germline ends. The CDR3 protein is CASSQDTRYEQYF. As DNA, the CDR3 is TGCGCCAGCAGCCAAGACACCCGCTACGAGCAGTACTTC.

The chain joins TRBV6-6 to TRBJ2-5; 7 nucleotides agree with TRBD2. The end of the DNA fits TRBJ2-7 better, so the J call may be wrong. The V gene's germline CDR1 is MNHNY and CDR2 SVGAGI (reference sequence). The CDR3 consists of 12 residues. The CDR3 coding sequence is TGTGCCAGCAGTAGCGGGATACTCGAGCAGTACTTC. It translates to CASSSGILEQYF.

The V gene is TRBV9, the J gene TRBJ2-1, with D hard to call. The V gene's germline CDR1 is SGDLS and CDR2 YYNGEE. The CDR3 is 15 residues long. V was clipped by 3 bases and J by 5 bases, with 15 bases between them. Written as DNA, the CDR3 is TGTGCCAGCAGCGGCGGAGATTGGGCAGACAATGAGCAGTTCTTC. This sequence encodes CASSGGDWADNEQFF.

Here the CDR3 reads CASSEGRGLSPLHF. The CDR3 DNA reads as TGTGCCAGCAGTGAGGGCAGGGGGCTCTCACCCCTCCACTTT. V gene TRBV2 combines with J gene TRBJ1-6, with 8 bases identical to TRBD1. Per germline, CDR1 SNHLY and CDR2 FYNNEI. There are 14 residues in the CDR3. V trimming: 3 bases; J trimming: 10 bases; junction bases outside the gene matches: 5. Together with reference TRBV2 and TRBJ1-6, the CDR3 gives the full variable domain: EPEVTQTPSHQVTQMGQEVILRCVPISNHLYFYWYRQILGQKVEFLVSFYNNEISEKSEIFDDQFSVERPDGSNFTLKIRSTKLEDSAMYFCASSEGRGLSPLHFGNGTRLTVT.

This clone was seen a handful of times. The V call is TRBV11-3, the J call TRBJ2-2, with 7 bases identical to TRBD1. Germline V gives CDR1 SGHNT, CDR2 YENEEA. V lost 5 bases, J lost 6 bases, and 9 bases stayed unmatched. The CDR3 sequence is 15 residues long. DNA for the CDR3: TGTGCCAGCAGCAACCGGGACAGCATTCCCGGGGAGCTGTTTTTT. Translating it yields CASSNRDSIPGELFF.

The CDR3 region has the DNA TGCGCCAGCAGCCAAGAGGGAAGAGGGTCCTACGAGCAGTACTTC. This translates into CASSQEGRGSYEQYF. The V and J genes are TRBV4-1 and TRBJ2-7, with D possibly TRBD2 on 5 matching bases. The V and J ends lost 0 bases and 1 base respectively, with 10 bases between them. Germline V gene lookup returns CDR1 MGHRA and CDR2 YSYEKL. CDR3 length: 15 amino acids.

The chain carries TRBV7-9 and TRBJ1-6; no reliable D call. V lost 5 bases and J 7 bases, leaving 12 bases between the germline ends. Germline CDR1 SEHNR, CDR2 FQNEAQ (reference sequence). This CDR3 spans 14 amino acids. The CDR3 loop is CASSLPGVNSPLHF. In nucleotides, the CDR3 is TGTGCCAGCAGCCTACCTGGGGTGAATTCACCCCTCCACTTT. The variable domain in full, completed from reference TRBV7-9 and TRBJ1-6, reads DTGVSQNPRHKITKRGQNVTFRCDPISEHNRLYWYRQTLGQGPEFLTYFQNEAQLEKSRLLSDRFSAERPKGSFSTLEIQRTEQGDSAMYLCASSLPGVNSPLHFGNGTRLTVT.

The gene calls are TRBV6-5 and TRBJ1-4; TRBD1 agrees at 10 bases. CDR3 length: 13 amino acids. CDR1 is MNHEY and CDR2 is SVGAGI in the germline V gene. V shed 4 bases, J shed 7 bases, and the junction held 0 bases outside the gene matches. This chain's CDR3 is CASSWTGGEKLFF. As DNA, the CDR3 is TGTGCCAGCAGTTGGACAGGGGGTGAAAAACTGTTTTTT.

In this sample, this clone turned up a few times. The chain is built from TRBV10-3 and TRBJ1-2; maybe TRBD1 (5 bases). The length of the CDR3 is 18 residues. Germline CDR1 reads ENHRY; CDR2 reads SYGVKD. The V and J ends lost 6 bases and 5 bases respectively, with 28 bases between them. The CDR3 protein is CAISARSQLRAQGYGYTF. In DNA form, the CDR3 reads TGTGCCATCAGCGCCCGATCACAGCTCCGGGCGCAGGGATATGGCTACACCTTC.

The chain uses TRBV9 and TRBJ2-7; 9 bases align to TRBD1. This CDR3 has 14 amino acids. Germline loops: CDR1 SGDLS, CDR2 YYNGEE. The V gene end was trimmed by 2 bases and the J gene end by 5 bases; junction bases not matched to a gene: 5. CDR3 in DNA: TGTGCCAGCAGCGTCACAGGGGGCGCGGACGAGCAGTACTTC. This translates into CASSVTGGADEQYF.

The chain carries TRBV28 and TRBJ2-1, with TRBD1 identical over 8 bases. The CDR3 sequence is 14 residues long. Germline CDR1 is MDHEN and CDR2 is SYDVKM. Trimming cost V 4 bases and J 8 bases; bases outside gene matches: 7. CDR3 in amino acids: CASSYRQGQDEQFF. The CDR3 bases are TGTGCCAGCAGTTACAGACAGGGGCAGGATGAGCAGTTCTTC. Full variable domain (rest looked up from reference TRBV28 and TRBJ2-1): DVKVTQSSRYLVKRTGEKVFLECVQDMDHENMFWYRQDPGLGLRLIYFSYDVKMKEKGDIPEGYSVSREKKERFSLILESASTNQTSMYLCASSYRQGQDEQFFGPGTRLTVL.

This clone was seen a single time. V is TRBV6-6 and J is TRBJ2-5; 7 bases line up with TRBD2. Trimming removed 6 bases from V and 4 bases from J; junction bases left unmatched: 8. The CDR3 totals 14 residues. Per germline, CDR1 MNHNY and CDR2 SVGAGI (reference sequence). In nucleotides, the CDR3 is TGTGCCAGCAGACCGGGGGGTGGCGGAGAGACCCAGTACTTC. This codes for CASRPGGGGETQYF.

This chain links TRBV5-4 with TRBJ2-5; TRBD1 aligns across 8 bases. The germline CDR1 and CDR2 sequences are SGHNT and YYREEE (reference sequence). The CDR3 runs to 16 residues. V lost 4 bases and J lost 1; bases outside the gene matches: 9. Written as DNA, the CDR3 is TGTGCCAGCAGCCTAGGCCCCCAGGGGGCCCAAGAGACCCAGTACTTC. Translating it yields CASSLGPQGAQETQYF.

In this sample, this clone turned up many times. V gene TRBV28 combines with J gene TRBJ1-4; a possible D gene is TRBD1 (5 bases). The CDR3 totals 16 residues. V lost 6 bases and J 4 bases, leaving 18 bases between the germline ends. Germline V CDR1 and CDR2: MDHEN, SYDVKM. The DNA for the CDR3 is TGTGCCAGCAGCCAAACCCTCGACAGCAATAATGAAAAACTGTTTTTT. Its protein is CASSQTLDSNNEKLFF.

V gene TRBV21-1 combines with J gene TRBJ2-5; no check of the table's D call, TRBD1, against the DNA was made. TRBV21-1 is deemed a pseudogene. This CDR3 has 17 amino acids. DNA of the CDR3: TGTGCCAGCAATCACTCCGCCCGGGACAGGGGGTTGGGGACCCAGTACTTC. This encodes CASNHSARDRGLGTQYF.